The 14 T cell receptor beta chains below were found in one sample sequenced in a study of shared clonotypes between healthy human individuals. Generated by immunoSEQ multiplex PCR, the TCRdb table keeps only in-frame clones and is missing some. The sample carries about 680,000 clones, 74% recorded once. Sequencing input: memory CD4+ T cells sorted from blood. Specified subset: CD45RA-negative fraction. The receptors here all came from a woman between 25 and 40 years old in good health.

This clone occurred once. The chain uses TRBV2 and TRBJ2-4; 11 bases are shared with TRBD1. Germline V gene data show CDR1 as SNHLY and CDR2 as FYNNEI. This CDR3 is built from 16 residues. V was clipped by 6 bases and J by 5 bases; unmatched bases: 9. DNA of the CDR3: TGTGCCAGCAGCGTCCGGCGGGGACAGGGGGAAAACATTCAGTACTTC. Its protein product is CASSVRRGQGENIQYF.

Only one count was recorded for this clone. The V and J genes are TRBV5-1 and TRBJ2-3, with TRBD1 identical over 10 bases. CDR3 length equals 15 residues. CDR1 SGHRS and CDR2 YFSETQ come from the germline V gene. V shed 5 bases and J 2 bases; nucleotides not matched to a gene: 5. For the CDR3, the DNA is TGCGCCAGCAGACCAGGACAGGGGGTCACAGATACGCAGTATTTT. It is translated as CASRPGQGVTDTQYF. Filled out from reference TRBV5-1 and TRBJ2-3, the complete variable domain reads KAGVTQTPRYLIKTRGQQVTLSCSPISGHRSVSWYQQTPGQGLQFLFEYFSETQRNKGNFPGRFSGRQFSNSRSEMNVSTLELGDSALYLCASRPGQGVTDTQYFGPGTRLTVL.

CDR3 loop: CASSSPDRRDRKGYTF. The CDR3 DNA reads TGCGCCAGCAGCTCTCCAGATCGTAGGGACAGAAAAGGCTACACCTTC. This chain connects TRBV4-1 to TRBJ1-2, with 7 bases fitting TRBD1. V shed 5 bases, J shed 8 bases, and the junction held 17 bases outside the gene matches. CDR1 MGHRA and CDR2 YSYEKL come from the germline V gene. This CDR3 is built from 16 residues.

This chain links TRBV6-5 with TRBJ1-1; no definite D call. CDR3 length equals 14 residues. The V gene's germline CDR1 is MNHEY and CDR2 SVGAGI. Trimming left V 2 bases short and J 1 base short, with 8 bases between. CDR3 sequence: CASSYLQENTEAFF. CDR3 DNA: TGTGCCAGCAGTTACCTTCAGGAGAACACTGAAGCTTTCTTT.

The J gene is TRBJ2-7, the V gene TRBV6-1, with 13 bases lining up with TRBD2. This CDR3 is 15 amino acids long. The germline V gene has CDR1 MNHNS and CDR2 SASEGT. J was trimmed by 1 base and V by 6 bases; bases with no gene match: 3. CDR3 sequence: CASRRTSGRSYEQYF. Written as DNA, the CDR3 is TGTGCCAGCAGAAGGACTAGCGGGAGATCCTACGAGCAGTACTTC.

There are many counts of this clone. This may be a read error: a much more frequent sequence differs by one nucleotide. The sample carries other DNA sequences with the same CDR3. This chain connects TRBV28 to TRBJ2-7, with no clear D. CDR3 length equals 11 residues. The V and J ends lost 5 bases and 2 bases respectively, with 4 bases between them. Germline lookup yields CDR1 MDHEN and CDR2 SYDVKM. The CDR3 DNA is TGTGCCAGCAGTCACACCTACGAGCAGTACTTC. This sequence encodes CASSHTYEQYF.

V usage is TRBV19 and J usage is TRBJ1-2; no definite D call. V was trimmed by 6 bases and J by 4 bases, leaving 18 bases between them. In germline, CDR1 is LNHDA, CDR2 SQIVND (reference sequence). The CDR3 consists of 15 residues. This CDR3 is CASRDGVQGPYGYTF. CDR3 coding DNA: TGTGCCAGTAGGGATGGGGTTCAAGGCCCCTATGGCTACACCTTC. The whole variable domain, filled in from reference TRBV19 and TRBJ1-2, reads DGGITQSPKYLFRKEGQNVTLSCEQNLNHDAMYWYRQDPGQGLRLIYYSQIVNDFQKGDIAEGYSVSREKKESFPLTVTSAQKNPTAFYLCASRDGVQGPYGYTFGSGTRLTVV.

V is TRBV28 and J is TRBJ2-1; 8 bases agree with TRBD2. V lost 2 bases and J lost 4; bases outside the gene matches: 7. Germline CDR1 MDHEN, CDR2 SYDVKM. The length of the CDR3 is 16 residues. CDR3 in DNA: TGTGCCAGCAGTTTAGGGCGGGAGGCACTATACAATGAGCAGTTCTTC. This codes for CASSLGREALYNEQFF.

The sample holds a few counts of this clone. This CDR3 reads CASSSPSGRSEQYF. CDR3 coding DNA: TGTGCCAGCAGTTCCCCTAGCGGGAGATCCGAGCAGTACTTC. The chain combines TRBV28 with TRBJ2-7, with TRBD2 identical over 10 bases. This CDR3 region has 14 residues. The J segment lost 6 bases and the V segment lost 4 bases, leaving 6 bases of the junction unmatched. Germline V gene data show CDR1 as MDHEN and CDR2 as SYDVKM.

V gene TRBV28 combines with J gene TRBJ2-2; 8 positions match TRBD2. J was trimmed by 9 bases and V by 6 bases; bases with no gene match: 9. Germline assignment: CDR1 MDHEN and CDR2 SYDVKM. The CDR3 runs 14 residues. CDR3 sequence: CASSADSGGRELFF. DNA of the CDR3: TGTGCCAGCAGCGCCGACAGCGGGGGCCGGGAGCTGTTTTTT.

Worth noting for this clone: The germline gene is not matched at one end of the junction; a read error may be the cause. The chain uses TRBV6-6 and TRBJ1-1; the D gene is possibly TRBD1 (5 bases). The CDR3 has 14 residues. Germline CDR1 MNHNY, CDR2 SVGAGI (reference sequence). CDR3 amino acids: CASSPPGGNAEAFF. The CDR3 DNA reads as TGTGCCAGCAGCCCCCCGGGGGGGAACGCTGAAGCTTTCTTT.

The chain couples TRBV28 to TRBJ2-4, with D perhaps matching TRBD1 (5 bases). V was cut by 7 bases and J by 2 bases, with 12 bases left in between. The CDR3 contains 14 residues. The germline gives CDR1 MDHEN, CDR2 SYDVKM. CDR3 loop: CASNRAGSKNIQYF. CDR3 DNA: TGTGCCAGCAACCGGGCAGGGTCCAAAAACATTCAGTACTTC. Full variable domain (rest looked up from reference TRBV28 and TRBJ2-4): DVKVTQSSRYLVKRTGEKVFLECVQDMDHENMFWYRQDPGLGLRLIYFSYDVKMKEKGDIPEGYSVSREKKERFSLILESASTNQTSMYLCASNRAGSKNIQYFGAGTRLSVL.

This chain joins TRBV6-1 and TRBJ2-7; 9 bases match TRBD2. This CDR3 is 15 amino acids long. CDR1 and CDR2 (germline): MNHNS, SASEGT. V was pared by 5 bases and J by 5 bases, with 10 bases of the junction left unmatched. CDR3 protein: CASSIWASGNNEQYF. In nucleotides, the CDR3 is TGTGCCAGCAGTATATGGGCTAGCGGGAACAACGAGCAGTACTTC.

This clone appeared a few times. V usage is TRBV5-1 and J usage is TRBJ1-4, with D hard to call. This CDR3 has 15 residues. Germline V gene data show CDR1 as SGHRS and CDR2 as YFSETQ. Trimming removed 4 bases from V and 8 bases from J, with 18 bases in between. The CDR3 region is CASSKTEPREEKLFF. CDR3 nucleotides: TGCGCCAGCAGCAAGACTGAGCCTCGGGAGGAAAAACTGTTTTTT.